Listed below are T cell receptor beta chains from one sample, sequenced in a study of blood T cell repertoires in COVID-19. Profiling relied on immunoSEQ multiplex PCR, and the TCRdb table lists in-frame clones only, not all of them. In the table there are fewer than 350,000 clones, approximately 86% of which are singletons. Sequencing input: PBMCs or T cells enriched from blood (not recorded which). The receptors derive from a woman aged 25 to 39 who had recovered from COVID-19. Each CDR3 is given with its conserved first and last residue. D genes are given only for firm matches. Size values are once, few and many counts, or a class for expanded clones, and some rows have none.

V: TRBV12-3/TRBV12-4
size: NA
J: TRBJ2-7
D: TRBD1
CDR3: CASTLDRVEQYF
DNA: TGTGCCAGCACCCTGGACAGGGTCGAGCAGTACTTC

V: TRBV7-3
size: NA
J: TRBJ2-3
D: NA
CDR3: CASSLRGLTDTQYF
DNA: TGTGCCAGCAGCTTACGGGGACTCACAGATACGCAGTATTTT

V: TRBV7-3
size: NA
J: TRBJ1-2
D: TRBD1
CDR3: CASSLTGRDRGHYGYTF
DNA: TGTGCCAGCAGCCTTACTGGCCGGGACAGGGGGCACTATGGCTACACCTTC

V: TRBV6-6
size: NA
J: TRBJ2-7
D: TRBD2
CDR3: CASSTASGVSHEQYF
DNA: TGTGCCAGCAGTACCGCTAGCGGGGTTAGCCACGAGCAGTACTTC

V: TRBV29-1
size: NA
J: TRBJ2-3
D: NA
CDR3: CSVRGTDTQYF
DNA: TGCAGCGTTCGTGGCACAGATACGCAGTATTTT

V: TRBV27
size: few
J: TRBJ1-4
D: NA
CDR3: CASSRPGDRNEKLFF
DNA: TGTGCCAGCAGCCGCCCCGGGGATCGCAATGAAAAACTGTTTTTT

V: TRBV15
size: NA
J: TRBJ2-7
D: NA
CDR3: CATSREGRGQGNEQYF
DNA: TGTGCCACCAGCCGGGAGGGTAGGGGGCAAGGGAACGAGCAGTACTTC

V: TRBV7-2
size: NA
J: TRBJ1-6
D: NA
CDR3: CASSLSMGAPSTLHF
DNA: TGTGCCAGCAGCTTGTCAATGGGGGCTCCAAGCACCCTCCACTTT

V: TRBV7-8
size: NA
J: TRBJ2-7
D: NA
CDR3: CASSQEFYEQYF
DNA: TGTGCCAGCAGCCAAGAGTTCTACGAGCAGTACTTC

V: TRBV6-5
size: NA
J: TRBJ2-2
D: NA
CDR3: CASSYWGRTGELFF
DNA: TGTGCCAGCAGTTACTGGGGGAGGACCGGGGAGCTGTTTTTT

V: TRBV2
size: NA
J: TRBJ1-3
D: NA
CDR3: CASNEYSGNTIYF
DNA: TGTGCCAGCAACGAGTACTCTGGAAACACCATATATTTT

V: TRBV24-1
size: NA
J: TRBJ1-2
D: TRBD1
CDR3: CATSDAGQGPRTAIHYGYTF
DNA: TGTGCCACCAGTGATGCCGGACAGGGACCTAGGACGGCCATACACTATGGCTACACCTTC

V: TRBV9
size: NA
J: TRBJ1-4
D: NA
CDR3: CASSVEGQGGEKLFF
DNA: TGTGCCAGCAGCGTAGAGGGGCAGGGTGGTGAAAAACTGTTTTTT

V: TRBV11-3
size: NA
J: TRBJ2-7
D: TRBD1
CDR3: CASSLEGQAYEQYF
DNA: TGTGCCAGCAGCTTAGAGGGACAGGCCTACGAGCAGTACTTC

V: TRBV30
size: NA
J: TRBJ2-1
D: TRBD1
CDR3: CAWSGTGGISVYNEQFF
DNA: TGTGCCTGGAGTGGGACAGGGGGCATTTCTGTCTACAATGAGCAGTTCTTC

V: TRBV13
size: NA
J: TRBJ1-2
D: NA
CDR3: CASSFISLEGGYTF
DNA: TGTGCCAGCAGCTTTATAAGTCTTGAGGGTGGCTACACCTTC

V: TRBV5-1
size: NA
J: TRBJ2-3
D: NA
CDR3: CASSLVGYSTDTQYF
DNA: TGCGCCAGCAGCTTGGTCGGGTATAGCACAGATACGCAGTATTTT

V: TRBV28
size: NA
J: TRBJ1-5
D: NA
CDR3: CASSSMVLVANPSNQPQHF
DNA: TGTGCCAGCAGTTCCATGGTGCTTGTGGCAAATCCGTCGAATCAGCCCCAGCATTTT